The sequence of this T cell receptor beta chain was determined in a study of radiation and T cells in renal cell carcinoma. V was pared by 3 bases and J by 5 bases, with 7 bases between. CDR1 is SGHTA and CDR2 is FQGNSA in the germline V gene. The CDR3 has 12 amino acids. This clone has more than one count but fewer than ten. Documented time point: blood 4 weeks post-SBRT, at nephrectomy. Treatment specified: 15 Gy SBRT to primary tumor, nephrectomy 4 weeks later. Clones were sequenced by immunoSEQ multiplex PCR, and TCRdb holds only the in-frame ones, with some missing. This sample has over 120,000 clones, with 70% to 90% found just once.

The receptor comes from a woman aged 50 to 65 with renal cell carcinoma. This specimen consisted of blood, obtained from a patient whose treatment included radiotherapy and nephrectomy. J is TRBJ1-1 and V is TRBV7-2; D remains unclear. The CDR3 sequence: CASSFSGTEAFF. The CDR3 DNA sequence: TGTGCCAGCAGCTTCAGTGGGACTGAAGCTTTCTTT.